This T cell receptor (beta chain) comes out of a study of T cells in Graves' hyperthyroidism and ophthalmopathy. RNA transcripts yielded amplified TCR beta CDR3 regions. HTBI primers were the set used in a first-round RT-PCR of the TCR CDR3. In TCRdb, the multiplex PCR reads were re-called with MiXCR into one record per CDR3 protein. Found here are hundreds of thousands of distinct CDR3 sequences, approximately 15% of them singletons; the top ten hold around 5.4%. This clonotype was counted once. This CDR3 contains 13 residues. J gave up 6 bases and V 5 bases, and 4 bases lay outside the gene matches. Germline V CDR1 and CDR2: SGHDT, YYEEEE. First hyperthyroidism diagnosis is when the blood sample was obtained, before any ophthalmopathy symptoms. The authors obtained PBMCs from roughly 10 ml of fresh peripheral blood.

The origin of this receptor is a woman between 25 and 40 years old with Graves' hyperthyroidism that later progressed to Graves' ophthalmopathy. The sequencing sample was made of blood. V usage is TRBV5-6 and J usage is TRBJ2-7; 11 bases align to TRBD2. CDR3 nucleotides: TGTGCCAGCAGTTATGGACTAGCGGGCGAGCAGTACTTC. Translated, it gives CASSYGLAGEQYF.